Each of the 20 T cell receptor beta chains below was sequenced from the same sample in a study of cytomegalovirus exposure and HLA in healthy donors (dated by TCRdb to 2015 to 2018). Libraries were prepared through the immunoSEQ multiplex PCR assay. For the multiplex PCR, a mixture combining 60 forward primers for TCR Vbeta segments and 13 reverse primers for TCR Jbeta segments was used. TCRdb retrieved this table from immuneACCESS and kept in-frame rearrangements only. Not all clones are present; in checked studies, unresolved V genes account for under half, and no reason is known for the remainder. This sample lists over 130,000 clones; around 74% were detected once. The ten largest clones take up roughly 6.3% of the sample. The sample was PBMCs. Receptors originate from a man aged 50-59 years in good health and CMV-seropositive.

V usage is TRBV5-4 and J usage is TRBJ2-3; D unresolved. Germline loops: CDR1 SGHNT, CDR2 YYREEE (reference sequence). V shed 0 bases and J shed 3 bases, with 5 bases lying between them. The CDR3 is made up of 13 amino acids. The DNA of the CDR3 is TGTGCCAGCAGCTTGGACGGGACAGATACGCAGTATTTT. Its protein is CASSLDGTDTQYF. Full variable domain (remainder filled in from reference TRBV5-4 and TRBJ2-3): ETGVTQSPTHLIKTRGQQVTLRCSSQSGHNTVSWYQQALGQGPQFIFQYYREEENGRGNFPPRFSGLQFPNYSSELNVNALELDDSALYLCASSLDGTDTQYFGPGTRLTVL.

The chain combines TRBV2 with TRBJ1-6, with D possibly TRBD1 on 5 matching bases. V was cut by 8 bases and J by 4 bases, with 12 bases left in between. Germline CDR1 is SNHLY and CDR2 is FYNNEI. This CDR3 region has 14 residues. The CDR3 nucleotides are TGTGCCAGCCAAAGACAGCCTTATAATTCACCCCTCCACTTT. It encodes CASQRQPYNSPLHF.

The gene calls are TRBV30 and TRBJ1-5; tentatively, D is TRBD1 (6 bases). V was cut by 0 bases and J by 2 bases, with 14 bases left in between. CDR1 and CDR2 from the germline V gene are GTSNPN and SVGIG (reference sequence). This CDR3 contains 16 residues. The CDR3 region is CAWSVRTGGGNQPQHF. DNA for the CDR3: TGTGCCTGGAGTGTAAGGACGGGGGGCGGCAATCAGCCCCAGCATTTT.

The chain links TRBV19 to TRBJ1-1; 10 bases line up with TRBD1. Germline assignment: CDR1 LNHDA and CDR2 SQIVND (reference sequence). The V segment lost 8 bases and the J segment 5 bases; nucleotides outside the gene matches: 5. This CDR3 comprises 13 residues. CDR3 sequence: CASEDRGGTEAFF. The DNA for the CDR3 is TGTGCCAGTGAGGACAGGGGGGGAACTGAAGCTTTCTTT.

This clone was detected only once. A junction boundary mismatches the germline segment, possibly from a read error. CDR3 sequence reads: CASIQIGLAHYEQYF. The CDR3 coding sequence is TGTGCTAGCATCCAAATAGGACTAGCCCACTACGAGCAGTACTTC. The chain has TRBV7-7 and TRBJ2-7; 8 bases line up with TRBD2. This CDR3 spans 15 amino acids. The germline gives CDR1 SSHAT, CDR2 FNYEAQ (reference sequence).

CDR3 nucleotides: TGCGCCAGCAGCCAAGGGACAGGGGCCCTCGAGCAGTACTTC. It specifies CASSQGTGALEQYF. This chain joins TRBV4-1 and TRBJ2-5; the match to TRBD1 covers 9 bases. The DNA matches TRBJ2-7 better at its end, which makes the J call doubtful. Germline assignment: CDR1 MGHRA and CDR2 YSYEKL. The CDR3 spans 14 residues.

The table lists this clone with a count of one. V usage is TRBV27 and J usage is TRBJ1-2, with D perhaps matching TRBD1 (6 bases). V was clipped by 4 bases and J by 2 bases, with 8 bases between them. CDR1 MNHEY and CDR2 SMNVEV come from the germline V gene (reference sequence). There are 13 residues in the CDR3. CDR3 coding DNA: TGTGCCAGCAGTTCGGACAGCAACTATGGCTACACCTTC. Translation gives CASSSDSNYGYTF.

V usage is TRBV9 and J usage is TRBJ1-3, with TRBD1 as a possible D gene (6 bases). V was clipped by 0 bases and J by 7 bases, with 17 bases between them. This CDR3 has 16 amino acids. Per germline, CDR1 SGDLS and CDR2 YYNGEE. CDR3 sequence reads: CASSVATQGQGNTIYF. CDR3 DNA: TGTGCCAGCAGCGTAGCTACCCAGGGGCAGGGGAACACCATATATTTT.

V and J are TRBV2 and TRBJ2-7; possibly TRBD2 for D (5 bases). This CDR3 comprises 13 residues. Germline values: CDR1 SNHLY, CDR2 FYNNEI. V lost 6 bases and J 0 bases, leaving 9 bases between the germline ends. The CDR3 DNA is TGTGCCAGCAGAGCGACTACCTCCTACGAGCAGTACTTC. This translates into CASRATTSYEQYF. Looking up the rest from reference TRBV2 and TRBJ2-7 gives the full variable domain: EPEVTQTPSHQVTQMGQEVILRCVPISNHLYFYWYRQILGQKVEFLVSFYNNEISEKSEIFDDQFSVERPDGSNFTLKIRSTKLEDSAMYFCASRATTSYEQYFGPGTRLTVT.

The CDR3 spells CASSDGGARAFF. DNA of the CDR3: TGTGCCAGTAGTGATGGGGGGGCGCGAGCTTTCTTT. V is TRBV19 and J is TRBJ1-1, with a weak D call TRBD1 (6 bases). The CDR3 contains 12 residues. V was cut by 5 bases and J by 10 bases, with 14 bases left in between. CDR1 and CDR2 (germline): LNHDA, SQIVND (reference sequence).

This chain's CDR3 is CASSRTGGLQTQYF. CDR3 DNA: TGTGCCAGCAGTAGAACAGGGGGCTTACAGACCCAGTACTTC. This chain links TRBV27 with TRBJ2-5, with TRBD1 matching 9 bases. Trimming at V came to 5 bases and at J to 6 bases, leaving 7 bases not matched to a gene. The length of the CDR3 is 14 residues. CDR1 and CDR2 (germline): MNHEY, SMNVEV (reference sequence).

V and J are TRBV5-1 and TRBJ1-1, with 8 positions matching TRBD1. V shed 6 bases, J shed 1 base, and the junction held 2 bases outside the gene matches. CDR3 length equals 13 residues. The germline gives CDR1 SGHRS, CDR2 YFSETQ. The CDR3 DNA is TGCGCCAGCAAAACAGGGGGGAACACTGAAGCTTTCTTT. Amino acids: CASKTGGNTEAFF.

The chain carries TRBV28 and TRBJ2-7; 7 bases map to TRBD2. The length of the CDR3 is 13 residues. Germline values: CDR1 MDHEN, CDR2 SYDVKM. With V trimmed by 6 bases and J by 12 bases, 14 bases remained unmatched. CDR3 coding DNA: TGTGCCAGCAGCCCCGGGCGAGGGGACTACCTGTACTTC. Translation gives CASSPGRGDYLYF.

V is TRBV10-1 and J is TRBJ2-3; D is possibly TRBD2 (6 bases). V dropped 2 bases and J dropped 2 bases, with 8 bases sitting between them. CDR1 and CDR2 from the germline V gene are WNHNN and SYGVQD (reference sequence). The CDR3 has 14 residues. CDR3 DNA: TGCGCCAGCAGTGAGGGGGGGAACACAGATACGCAGTATTTT. Translation: CASSEGGNTDTQYF.

The chain links TRBV11-2 to TRBJ2-7; 9 bases are shared with TRBD1. This CDR3 spans 16 amino acids. The germline CDR1 and CDR2 sequences are SGHAT and FQNNGV. V shed 4 bases and J 3 bases; nucleotides not matched to a gene: 10. DNA of the CDR3: TGTGCCAGCAGCTCTAAACGACAGGGGGGCCTCTACGAGCAGTACTTC. Encoded protein: CASSSKRQGGLYEQYF.

This sequence joins TRBV19 and TRBJ1-6; 7 bases line up with TRBD1. J was trimmed by 6 bases and V by 6 bases; bases with no gene match: 5. The CDR3 has 14 residues. The V gene's germline CDR1 is LNHDA and CDR2 SQIVND (reference sequence). The CDR3 DNA follows: TGTGCCAGTAGCAAGGGGGCGGGTAATTCACCCCTCCACTTT. As protein: CASSKGAGNSPLHF.

The chain combines TRBV7-2 with TRBJ2-5, with TRBD2 matching over 7 bases. With V trimmed by 8 bases and J by 0 bases, 3 bases remained unmatched. This CDR3 spans 13 amino acids. Germline V gene data show CDR1 as SGHTA and CDR2 as FQGNSA. CDR3 in amino acids: CASGLGYQETQYF. The CDR3 region has the DNA TGTGCCAGCGGACTAGGGTACCAAGAGACCCAGTACTTC. Full variable domain (missing parts from reference TRBV7-2 and TRBJ2-5): GAGVSQSPSNKVTEKGKDVELRCDPISGHTALYWYRQSLGQGLEFLIYFQGNSAPDKSGLPSDRFSAERTGGSVSTLTIQRTQQEDSAVYLCASGLGYQETQYFGPGTRLLVL.

This clone was picked up one time. DNA of the CDR3: TGTGCCAGCAGCTTTCCCTACTACGAGCAGTACTTC. Amino acids: CASSFPYYEQYF. The chain employs TRBV11-2 and TRBJ2-7; D is uncertain. The germline V gene encodes CDR1 SGHAT and CDR2 FQNNGV. CDR3 length: 12 amino acids. V lost 3 bases and J 3 bases, leaving 6 bases between the germline ends.

DNA for the CDR3: TGTGCCAGCAGTGCGCGCGGGGCTACGCGAGGCTACACCTTC. It codes for CASSARGATRGYTF. The V gene is TRBV6-1, the J gene TRBJ1-2; D perhaps matches TRBD1 (5 bases). The V end was cut by 4 bases, the J end by 8 bases, with 17 bases between. The CDR3 extends over 14 amino acids. Germline CDR1 MNHNS, CDR2 SASEGT.

The V gene is TRBV11-3, the J gene TRBJ2-1; TRBD1 matches at 10 bases. The CDR3 consists of 16 residues. CDR1 is SGHNT and CDR2 is YENEEA in the germline V gene. J was trimmed by 10 bases and V by 5 bases; bases with no gene match: 14. CDR3 bases: TGTGCCAGCAGCAAGAACGCAGGACAGGGGGTAGCGGAGCAGTTCTTC. The encoded protein is CASSKNAGQGVAEQFF.